A selection of T cell receptor beta chains follows, all from one sample in a study of blood T cell repertoires in COVID-19. Assay used: immunoSEQ multiplex PCR; TCRdb lists only in-frame clones, some missing. The repertoire holds roughly 120,000 clones, with 90% as singletons. The source material was peripheral blood. The receptors were gathered from a woman aged 50 to 65 with acute or convalescent COVID-19. Both conserved end residues are part of each CDR3. The order of the fields is clone size, D gene, V gene, J gene, CDR3 protein, CDR3 DNA. A D gene is named only where the DNA matches it firmly. Not all rows give a size; the values are once, few, many and, for expanded clones, a class.

.	.	TRBV5-5	TRBJ1-4	CASSLSPTHGEKLFF	TGTGCCAGCAGCTTGTCCCCTACTCACGGTGAAAAACTGTTTTTT
.	.	TRBV6-2/TRBV6-3	TRBJ1-1	CASSSQRRGTEAFF	TGTGCCAGCAGTTCGCAGCGGAGAGGCACTGAAGCTTTCTTT
.	.	TRBV12-5	TRBJ2-2	CASGLVRGTNTGELFF	TGTGCTAGTGGTTTGGTACGAGGGACGAACACCGGGGAGCTGTTTTTT
.	TRBD2	TRBV10-3	TRBJ2-1	CAISELRGLAGGVNEQFF	TGTGCCATCAGTGAGCTGAGGGGACTAGCGGGAGGCGTAAATGAGCAGTTCTTC
few	.	TRBV5-1	TRBJ1-6	CASSLGAGNNSPLHF	TGCGCCAGCAGCTTGGGGGCAGGGAATAATTCACCCCTCCACTTT
.	TRBD1	TRBV9	TRBJ2-5	CASSRTGAETQYF	TGTGCCAGCAGCCGTACAGGGGCAGAGACCCAGTACTTC
.	.	TRBV27	TRBJ1-5	CASSSGQGNQPQHF	TGTGCCAGCAGTTCCGGCCAGGGGAATCAGCCCCAGCATTTT
.	TRBD1	TRBV28	TRBJ1-1	CASSSYRVQGGTEAFF	TGTGCCAGCAGCTCATACAGGGTCCAGGGGGGTACTGAAGCTTTCTTT
.	TRBD1	TRBV3-1/TRBV3-2	TRBJ2-7	CASSQYRGIQGEQYF	TGTGCCAGCAGCCAGTACAGGGGGATCCAGGGCGAGCAGTACTTC
.	.	TRBV6-5	TRBJ1-1	CASSPQMSNTEAFF	TGTGCCAGCAGCCCCCAAATGTCGAACACTGAAGCTTTCTTT
.	.	TRBV4-1	TRBJ2-7	CASSQAAPGTLSYEQYF	TGCGCCAGCAGCCAAGCCGCCCCCGGGACACTTAGTTACGAGCAGTACTTC
.	.	TRBV7-8	TRBJ1-6	CASSPREGNSPLHF	TGTGCCAGCAGCCCTCGGGAGGGCAATTCACCCCTCCACTTT
.	.	TRBV19	TRBJ2-7	CASSIDRDSSYEQYF	TGTGCCAGTAGTATAGATCGAGACAGCTCCTACGAGCAGTACTTC
.	TRBD2	TRBV6-5	TRBJ2-5	CASISTGGSETQYF	TGTGCCAGCATCTCGACGGGAGGGTCCGAGACCCAGTACTTC
.	.	TRBV7-9	TRBJ1-3	CASSLPQGEGGNTIYF	TGTGCCAGCAGCTTACCACAGGGAGAGGGAGGAAACACCATATATTTT
.	.	TRBV6-1	TRBJ2-7	CASSEGGGLYEQYF	TGTGCCAGCAGTGAAGGCGGAGGGCTGTACGAGCAGTACTTC
.	.	TRBV12-5	TRBJ1-1	CASAGTRVMNTEAFF	TGTGCTAGTGCCGGGACACGGGTCATGAACACTGAAGCTTTCTTT
.	.	TRBV10-3	TRBJ2-1	CATLDLGEQFF	TGTGCCACCCTAGATTTGGGTGAGCAGTTCTTC
.	TRBD2	TRBV15	TRBJ2-2	CATSRDSSGNTGELFF	TGTGCCACCAGCAGAGACTCTAGCGGGAACACCGGGGAGCTGTTTTTT
.	.	TRBV4-1	TRBJ2-3	CASSHPVVAAQMGTDTQYF	TGCGCCAGCAGCCACCCCGTGGTAGCGGCCCAAATGGGGACAGATACGCAGTATTTT
.	.	TRBV2	TRBJ2-1	CASRGGLSYNEQFF	TGTGCCAGCAGGGGGGGGCTTTCCTACAATGAGCAGTTCTTC
.	TRBD1	TRBV5-1	TRBJ2-7	CASSNPGQSYEQYF	TGCGCCAGCAGCAACCCGGGACAGTCCTACGAGCAGTACTTC
few	TRBD1	TRBV16	TRBJ1-2	CASSQKRQGERYGYTF	TGTGCCAGCAGCCAAAAGCGGCAGGGGGAGCGGTATGGCTACACCTTC
once	TRBD1	TRBV5-8	TRBJ1-2	CASSSLATGAYGYTF	TGTGCCAGCAGCTCACTGGCGACAGGGGCCTATGGCTACACCTTC
few	.	TRBV10-3	TRBJ2-1	CAISVQGTKNHDEQFF	TGTGCCATCAGTGTTCAGGGTACGAAAAATCACGATGAGCAGTTCTTC
few	TRBD1	TRBV27	TRBJ2-2	CASSLWGTGVTGELFF	TGTGCCAGCAGTTTATGGGGGACAGGGGTCACCGGGGAGCTGTTTTTT
.	.	TRBV7-9	TRBJ2-5	CASSSRGQETQYF	TGTGCCAGCAGCTCCCGCGGCCAAGAGACCCAGTACTTC
.	.	TRBV4-3	TRBJ1-4	CASSQDVRGEKLFF	TGCGCCAGCAGCCAAGATGTTCGGGGAGAAAAACTGTTTTTT
.	.	TRBV5-1	TRBJ1-1	CASNPGVPNTEAFF	TGCGCCAGCAACCCAGGGGTCCCGAACACTGAAGCTTTCTTT
once	.	TRBV27	TRBJ2-6	CASSQGVVFGNVLTF	TGTGCCAGCAGTCAAGGGGTTGTGTTTGGCAACGTCCTGACTTTC
.	.	TRBV28	TRBJ2-3	CASKGGVLTDTQYF	TGTGCCAGCAAAGGAGGGGTCCTCACAGATACGCAGTATTTT
.	TRBD2	TRBV7-2	TRBJ2-7	CASSLSGSSIYEQYF	TGTGCCAGCAGCTTAAGCGGGAGTTCGATCTACGAGCAGTACTTC
.	.	TRBV6-5	TRBJ1-2	CASSYGGSAPYGYTF	TGTGCCAGCAGTTACGGGGGCTCGGCTCCCTATGGCTACACCTTC
.	.	TRBV3-1/TRBV3-2	TRBJ1-3	CASSQVQGTIYF	TGTGCCAGCAGCCAAGTCCAGGGCACCATATATTTT
.	.	TRBV6-6	TRBJ2-1	CASSPPGLSMFF	TGTGCCAGCAGTCCGCCGGGACTCTCGATGTTCTTC
once	.	TRBV15	TRBJ2-3	CATSVDYGGTDTQYF	TGTGCCACCAGCGTCGACTATGGGGGCACAGATACGCAGTATTTT
.	.	TRBV11-2	TRBJ2-7	CASSLVLYEQYF	TGTGCCAGCAGCTTAGTCCTCTACGAGCAGTACTTC
once	.	TRBV7-8	TRBJ1-3	CASSLGLGGAGNTIYF	TGTGCCAGCAGCTTAGGCCTGGGGGGTGCCGGAAACACCATATATTTT
.	TRBD2	TRBV19	TRBJ2-2	CASSISASGRYTGELFF	TGTGCCAGTAGTATTTCGGCTAGCGGGAGATACACCGGGGAGCTGTTTTTT
.	.	TRBV9	TRBJ1-1	CASSVDQILNTEAFF	TGTGCCAGCAGCGTAGATCAGATTTTGAACACTGAAGCTTTCTTT
.	.	TRBV7-2	TRBJ1-5	CASSQGLGNQPQHF	TGTGCCAGCAGCCAGGGGTTGGGCAATCAGCCCCAGCATTTT
.	TRBD2	TRBV19	TRBJ2-2	CASSGLAGTGELFF	TGTGCCAGTAGCGGACTAGCGGGTACCGGGGAGCTGTTTTTT
.	.	TRBV29-1	TRBJ1-2	CSVAKGGGNYGYTF	TGCAGCGTTGCCAAGGGGGGAGGGAATTATGGCTACACCTTC
.	.	TRBV10-1	TRBJ2-2	CASSERGAGELFF	TGCGCCAGCAGTGAGCGAGGTGCCGGGGAGCTGTTTTTT
.	.	TRBV3-1/TRBV3-2	TRBJ2-1	CASSQDGLSYNEQFF	TGTGCCAGCAGCCAAGACGGACTCTCCTACAATGAGCAGTTCTTC
.	TRBD2	TRBV25-1	TRBJ2-7	CARVLGRGGCYEQYF	TGTGCCAGGGTACTCGGGCGCGGGGGGTGTTACGAGCAGTACTTC
.	.	TRBV2	TRBJ2-2	CASSEQGNTGELFF	TGTGCCAGCAGTGAACAGGGGAACACCGGGGAGCTGTTTTTT